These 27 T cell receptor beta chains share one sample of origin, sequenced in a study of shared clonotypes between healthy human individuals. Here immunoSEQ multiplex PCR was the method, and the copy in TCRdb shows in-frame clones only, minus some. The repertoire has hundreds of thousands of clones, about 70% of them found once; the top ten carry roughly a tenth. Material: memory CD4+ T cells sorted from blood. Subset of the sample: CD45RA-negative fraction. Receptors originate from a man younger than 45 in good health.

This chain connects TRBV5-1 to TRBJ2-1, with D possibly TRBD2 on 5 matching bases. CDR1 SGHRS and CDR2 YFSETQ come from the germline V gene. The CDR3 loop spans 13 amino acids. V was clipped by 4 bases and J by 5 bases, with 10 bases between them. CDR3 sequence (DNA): TGCGCCAGCAGCACGCCGGGAAACAATGAGCAGTTCTTC. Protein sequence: CASSTPGNNEQFF.

For the CDR3, the DNA is TGTGCCACCGGCACAGGGGTGGCTGAAGCTTTCTTT. This gives the protein CATGTGVAEAFF. This chain joins TRBV27 and TRBJ1-1; the match to TRBD1 covers 7 bases. The ends lost 10 bases at V and 6 bases at J; junction bases unmatched: 8. Germline CDR1 MNHEY, CDR2 SMNVEV (reference sequence). The CDR3 has 12 amino acids.

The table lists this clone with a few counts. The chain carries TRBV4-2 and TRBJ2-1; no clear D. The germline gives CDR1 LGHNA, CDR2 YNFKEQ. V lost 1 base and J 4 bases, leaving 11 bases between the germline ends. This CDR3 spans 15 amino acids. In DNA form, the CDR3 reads TGTGCCAGCAGCCAAGCTGGGGAATCTTACAATGAGCAGTTCTTC. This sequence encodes CASSQAGESYNEQFF.

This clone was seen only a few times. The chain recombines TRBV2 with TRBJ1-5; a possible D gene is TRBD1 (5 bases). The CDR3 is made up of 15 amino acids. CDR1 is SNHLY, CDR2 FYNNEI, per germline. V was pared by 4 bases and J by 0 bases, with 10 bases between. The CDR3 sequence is CASSASRDSNQPQHF. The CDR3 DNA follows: TGTGCCAGCAGTGCTTCCAGGGATAGCAATCAGCCCCAGCATTTT.

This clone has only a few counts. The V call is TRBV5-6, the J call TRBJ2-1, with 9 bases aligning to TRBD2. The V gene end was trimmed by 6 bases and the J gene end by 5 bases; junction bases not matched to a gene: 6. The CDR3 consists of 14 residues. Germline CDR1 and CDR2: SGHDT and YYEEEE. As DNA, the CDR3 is TGTGCCAGCACCAAGCGGGGGGAAAACAATGAGCAGTTCTTC. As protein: CASTKRGENNEQFF.

The CDR3 bases are TGTGCCAGCAGCCTCGGACTAGCGCGTGGGGCCAACACCGGGGAGCTGTTTTTT. As protein: CASSLGLARGANTGELFF. The V gene is TRBV14, the J gene TRBJ2-2, with TRBD2 matching over 9 bases. CDR1 and CDR2 from the germline V gene are SGHDN and FVKESK. This CDR3 spans 18 amino acids. The trim removed 4 bases at V and 2 bases at J, leaving 11 bases unmatched.

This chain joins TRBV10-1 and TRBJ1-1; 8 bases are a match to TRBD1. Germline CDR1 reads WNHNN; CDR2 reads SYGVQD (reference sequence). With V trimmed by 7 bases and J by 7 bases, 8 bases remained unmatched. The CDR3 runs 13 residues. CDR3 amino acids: CASKDRASGEAFF. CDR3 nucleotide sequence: TGCGCCAGCAAGGACAGGGCGTCGGGTGAAGCTTTCTTT.

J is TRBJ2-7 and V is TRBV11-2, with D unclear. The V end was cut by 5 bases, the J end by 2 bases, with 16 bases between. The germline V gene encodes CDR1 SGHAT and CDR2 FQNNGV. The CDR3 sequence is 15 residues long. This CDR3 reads CASSPYDGSAYEQYF. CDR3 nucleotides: TGTGCCAGCAGCCCATACGACGGGTCAGCCTACGAGCAGTACTTC.

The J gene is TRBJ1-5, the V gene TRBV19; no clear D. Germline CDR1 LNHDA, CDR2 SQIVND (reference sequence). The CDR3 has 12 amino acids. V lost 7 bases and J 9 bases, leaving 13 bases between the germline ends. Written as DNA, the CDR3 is TGTGCCAGTATCACGAAGGGTGGGCCCCAGCATTTT. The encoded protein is CASITKGGPQHF.

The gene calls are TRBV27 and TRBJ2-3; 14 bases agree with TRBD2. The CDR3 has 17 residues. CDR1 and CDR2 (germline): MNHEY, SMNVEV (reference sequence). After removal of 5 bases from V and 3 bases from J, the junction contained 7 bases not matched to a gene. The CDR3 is CASSQRLAGGGTDTQYF. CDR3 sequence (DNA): TGTGCCAGCAGTCAGAGACTAGCGGGAGGGGGGACAGATACGCAGTATTTT.

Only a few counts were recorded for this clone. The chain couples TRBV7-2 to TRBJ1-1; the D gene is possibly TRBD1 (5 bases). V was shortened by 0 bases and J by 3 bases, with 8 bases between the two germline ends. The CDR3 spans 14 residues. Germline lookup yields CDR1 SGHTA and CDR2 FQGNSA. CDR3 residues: CASSLAGGYTEAFF. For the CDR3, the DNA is TGTGCCAGCAGCTTAGCGGGGGGATACACTGAAGCTTTCTTT.

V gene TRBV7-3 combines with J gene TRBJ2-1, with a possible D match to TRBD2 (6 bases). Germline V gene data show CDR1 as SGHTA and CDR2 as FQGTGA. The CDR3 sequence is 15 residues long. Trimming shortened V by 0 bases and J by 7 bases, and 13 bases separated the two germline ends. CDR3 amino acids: CASSLTGAGLNEQFF. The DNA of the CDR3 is TGTGCCAGCAGCTTAACAGGGGCGGGGTTGAATGAGCAGTTCTTC.

The CDR3 sequence: CASSPGARGGTDTQYF. The CDR3, as DNA: TGTGCCAGCAGCCCTGGAGCGCGGGGCGGCACAGATACGCAGTATTTT. The V call is TRBV7-2, the J call TRBJ2-3; perhaps TRBD2 as D (6 bases). V was pared by 5 bases and J by 1 base, with 16 bases between. The CDR3 covers 16 residues. The germline gives CDR1 SGHTA, CDR2 FQGNSA.

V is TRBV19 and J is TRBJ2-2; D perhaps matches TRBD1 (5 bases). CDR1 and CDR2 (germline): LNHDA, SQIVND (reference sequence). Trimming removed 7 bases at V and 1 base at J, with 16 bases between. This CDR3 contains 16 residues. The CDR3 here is CASTSSQGWNTGELFF. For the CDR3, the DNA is TGTGCCAGTACCTCAAGTCAGGGCTGGAACACCGGGGAGCTGTTTTTT.

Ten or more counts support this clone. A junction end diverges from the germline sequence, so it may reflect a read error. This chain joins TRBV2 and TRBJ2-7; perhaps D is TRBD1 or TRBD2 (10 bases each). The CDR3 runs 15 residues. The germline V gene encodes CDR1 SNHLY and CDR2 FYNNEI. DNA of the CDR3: TGTGCCAGCAGGACCGGACAGGGGGACGGGACTAGCGACTTTTTC. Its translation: CASRTGQGDGTSDFF.

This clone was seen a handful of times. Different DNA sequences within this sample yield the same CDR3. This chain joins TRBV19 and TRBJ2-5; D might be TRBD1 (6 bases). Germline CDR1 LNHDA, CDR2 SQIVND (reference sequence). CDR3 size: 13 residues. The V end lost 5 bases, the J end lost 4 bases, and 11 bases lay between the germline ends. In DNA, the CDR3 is TGTGCCAGTAGTCCAACAGGGCGAGAGACCCAGTACTTC. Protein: CASSPTGRETQYF.

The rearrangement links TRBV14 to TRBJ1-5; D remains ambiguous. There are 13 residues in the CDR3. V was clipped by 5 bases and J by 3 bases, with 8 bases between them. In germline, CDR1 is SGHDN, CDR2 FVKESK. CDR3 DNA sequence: TGTGCCAGCAGCTTAGGGATCAATCAGCCCCAGCATTTT. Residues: CASSLGINQPQHF.

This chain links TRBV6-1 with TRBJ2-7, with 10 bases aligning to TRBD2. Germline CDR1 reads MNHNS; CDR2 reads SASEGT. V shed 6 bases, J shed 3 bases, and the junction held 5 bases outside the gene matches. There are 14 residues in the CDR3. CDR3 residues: CASRTGTSVYEQYF. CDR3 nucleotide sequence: TGTGCCAGCAGGACCGGGACTAGCGTCTACGAGCAGTACTTC.

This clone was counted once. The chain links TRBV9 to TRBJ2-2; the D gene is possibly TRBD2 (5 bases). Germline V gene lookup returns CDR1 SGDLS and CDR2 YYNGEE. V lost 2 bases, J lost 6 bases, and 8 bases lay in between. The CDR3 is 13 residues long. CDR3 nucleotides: TGTGCCAGCAGCGTCGGACTGTCCGGGGAGCTGTTTTTT. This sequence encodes CASSVGLSGELFF. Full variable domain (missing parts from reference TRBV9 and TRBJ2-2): DSGVTQTPKHLITATGQRVTLRCSPRSGDLSVYWYQQSLDQGLQFLIQYYNGEERAKGNILERFSAQQFPDLHSELNLSSLELGDSALYFCASSVGLSGELFFGEGSRLTVL.

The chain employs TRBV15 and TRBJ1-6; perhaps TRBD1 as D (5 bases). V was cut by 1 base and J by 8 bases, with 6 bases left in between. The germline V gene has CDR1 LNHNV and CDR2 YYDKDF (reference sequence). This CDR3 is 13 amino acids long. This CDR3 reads CATSRGGYSPLHF. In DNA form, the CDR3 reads TGTGCCACCAGCAGAGGGGGGTATTCACCCCTCCACTTT. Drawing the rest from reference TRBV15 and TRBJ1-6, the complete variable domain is DAMVIQNPRYQVTQFGKPVTLSCSQTLNHNVMYWYQQKSSQAPKLLFHYYDKDFNNEADTPDNFQSRRPNTSFCFLDIRSPGLGDTAMYLCATSRGGYSPLHFGNGTRLTVT.

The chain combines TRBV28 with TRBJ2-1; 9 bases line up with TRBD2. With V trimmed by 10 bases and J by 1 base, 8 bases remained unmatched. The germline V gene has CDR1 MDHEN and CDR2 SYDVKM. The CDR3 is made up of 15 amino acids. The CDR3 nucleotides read TGTGCCACCATAGCGGGAGCATTTTCCTACAATGAGCAGTTCTTC. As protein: CATIAGAFSYNEQFF.

CDR3 in DNA: TGTGCCAGCATCCCGAGCGCGCGGGGTCAGCCCCAGCATTTT. Translating it yields CASIPSARGQPQHF. This chain uses TRBV6-6 with TRBJ1-5; D is ambiguous. This CDR3 is built from 14 residues. The germline gives CDR1 MNHNY, CDR2 SVGAGI (reference sequence). Trimming pared 7 bases from V and 6 bases from J, leaving 16 bases between.

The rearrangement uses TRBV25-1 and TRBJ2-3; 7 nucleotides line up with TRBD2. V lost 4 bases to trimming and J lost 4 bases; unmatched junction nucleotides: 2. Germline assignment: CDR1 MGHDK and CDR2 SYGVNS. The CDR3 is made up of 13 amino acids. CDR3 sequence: CASSGGSPDTQYF. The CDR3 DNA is TGTGCCAGCAGTGGCGGGAGCCCAGATACGCAGTATTTT.

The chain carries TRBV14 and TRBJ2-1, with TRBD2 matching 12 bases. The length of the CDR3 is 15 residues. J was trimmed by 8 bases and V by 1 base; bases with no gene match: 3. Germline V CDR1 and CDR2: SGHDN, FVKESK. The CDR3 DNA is TGTGCCAGCAGCCAAGGACTAGCGGGAGTCGATGAGCAGTTCTTC. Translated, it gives CASSQGLAGVDEQFF.

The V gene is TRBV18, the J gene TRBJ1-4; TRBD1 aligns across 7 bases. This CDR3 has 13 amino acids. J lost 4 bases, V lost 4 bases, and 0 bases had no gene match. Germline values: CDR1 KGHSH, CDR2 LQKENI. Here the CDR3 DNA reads TGTGCCAGCTCACGGGACAGTAATGAAAAACTGTTTTTT. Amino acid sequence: CASSRDSNEKLFF.

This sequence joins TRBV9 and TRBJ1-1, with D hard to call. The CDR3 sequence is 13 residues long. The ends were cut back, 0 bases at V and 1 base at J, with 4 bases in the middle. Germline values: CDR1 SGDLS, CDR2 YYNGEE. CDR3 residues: CASSVEGNTEAFF. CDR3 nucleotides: TGTGCCAGCAGCGTAGAAGGGAACACTGAAGCTTTCTTT.

CDR3 nucleotides: TGTGCCAGCAGTGTGTCGGGTCAACCTACCCCCTACGAGCAGTACTTC. Translation: CASSVSGQPTPYEQYF. The gene calls are TRBV6-1 and TRBJ2-7; no clear D. The CDR3 consists of 16 residues. V lost 4 bases, J lost 2 bases, and 18 bases lay in between. The V gene's germline CDR1 is MNHNS and CDR2 SASEGT.